This TCR beta chain was retrieved from a study of CD8 T cells in ankylosing spondylitis. Notes on the study in general: Enrichment of disease-linked clones was reportedly significant in matched ankylosing spondylitis synovial fluid. Past studies reported some motif variants in reactive arthritis synovial fluid and blood. The disease-linked clones had a CD8+ phenotype and low blood frequencies. A TCR beta motif of several highly homologous variants seemed to mark ankylosing spondylitis blood.

Libraries for TCR beta were made by quantitative 5'-RACE with molecular barcodes. TCRdb used MiXCR to reprocess the 5' RACE reads, holding one entry per CDR3 protein. The sample shows approximately 500,000 distinct CDR3 sequences, roughly 13% of them seen only once. This clonotype was observed at least ten times. Its specificity is not known. The source is a male donor with ankylosing spondylitis. Sequenced input: blood, either unsorted or a sorted T cell fraction (not recorded which).

The DNA of the CDR3 is TGTGCCAGCAAATTACTAGCGGGAGGTGACAATGAGCAGTTCTTC. Protein sequence: CASKLLAGGDNEQFF. The chain carries TRBV11-2 and TRBJ2-1, with 12 bases aligning to TRBD2. This CDR3 has 15 residues. The junction had 6 bases not matched to a gene; V was cut back by 7 bases and J by 5 bases. Germline CDR1 SGHAT, CDR2 FQNNGV.